This TCR beta chain was recorded in a study of blood T cell repertoires in COVID-19 (dated by TCRdb to 2018 to 2021). About the investigation overall: The collaborator samples originated in the United States, Italy and Spain and spanned the acute and convalescent phases of COVID-19. The dataset comprised deeply sampled blood TCRbeta repertoires from subjects exposed to, actively infected with, or recovered from COVID-19. A de-identified subject ID, COVID-19 status, age in years and sex were almost always included in the sample metadata. The material from the prospective study consisted of cDNA or gDNA derived from T cells, B-cell-depleted T cells, or PBMCs. The repertoires were made available in a free public database intended to serve as a resource for research on the immune response to SARS-CoV-2. Where available, HLA class I and class II types were taken from metadata supplied by the sample provider and were not determined by assay-based typing. The samples were drawn from two sources: the first 160 participants of the ongoing ImmuneRACE study, and 1,000 to 1,500 subjects contributed by 6 global collaborators. Here is what the overall study found, with its caveats: The amount of clinical and demographic metadata varied by source and participant and was provided uncurated.

TCRbeta CDR3 regions were amplified from genomic DNA by means of the immunoSEQ Assay, a bias-controlled multiplex PCR. In the paper's pipeline: Nucleated cell counts per sample were estimated from amplification of reference gene primers within the assay. To quantify the absolute abundance of each unique TCRbeta CDR3 rearrangement, sequence reads were collapsed and filtered. For each sample, productive Simpson clonality was calculated as the square root of Simpson's diversity index over productive rearrangements. TCRdb limited this immuneACCESS table to in-frame rearrangements with V and J called. A share of clones is missing; checked studies link under half to unresolved V genes, and the rest is unexplained. V and J calls and clone size come straight from that table; D and trimming were deduced from the DNA. This sample has a few hundred thousand clones in its table, and 70% to 90% of those were observed once. The ten largest clonotypes hold 9.5% to 15% of the sample.

Spanning cysteine to phenylalanine, the CDR3 consists of 12 amino acids. Kept here is only the CDR3 DNA, which spans 36 bases and is read in frame from base 1. Reading the germline V gene gives CDR1 SQVTM and CDR2 ANQGSEA. The junction shows trimming of 5 bases on V and 3 bases on J, plus 11 bases between the germline ends. Regarding this clone: Its antigen remains unidentified. It has no much larger one-base neighbor in the sample; base qualities were not kept.

Another Seattle source contributed samples from volunteer blood donors who had recovered from COVID-19. The collaborating institutions used their own protocols to collect whole blood in K2EDTA tubes. Collaborator samples were shipped for TCRbeta analysis as frozen whole blood, isolated PBMCs, or DNA extracted from either sample type. This sequence was found in a woman under 30 who had recovered from COVID-19. Source material: peripheral blood. The chain is encoded by TRBV29-1 joined to TRBJ2-7; tentative D gene TRBD1, with 5 bases matching. The base sequence is TGCAGCGTTCAGGGTGCTTACTACGAGCAGTACTTC. The resulting protein is CSVQGAYYEQYF.